Listed below are T cell receptor beta chains from one sample, sequenced in a study of control samples from healthy donors and cancer patients. Only in-frame clones appear in the TCRdb table, and some are missing; sequencing was by immunoSEQ multiplex PCR. The sample has approximately 97,000 clones, 85% seen once. The sample was blood. All receptors come from a man younger than 45 in good health. The CDR3 runs from the conserved cysteine through the conserved F or W. Each record gives: clone size, J gene, V gene, D gene, CDR3 protein, CDR3 DNA. D genes are given only for firm matches. Clone size is stated in some rows and not others, as once, few, many or a class when expanded.

abundance: .
j_gene: TRBJ1-2
v_gene: TRBV3-1/TRBV3-2
d_gene: TRBD1
CDR3aa: CASSRKTGGRAGYTF
CDR3nt: TGTGCCAGCAGCCGGAAGACAGGGGGCAGAGCCGGCTACACCTTC

abundance: .
j_gene: TRBJ1-1
v_gene: TRBV5-1
d_gene: .
CDR3aa: CASSQMPGHNSEGAFF
CDR3nt: TGCGCCAGCAGCCAGATGCCGGGACATAATTCAGAGGGGGCTTTCTTT

abundance: medium-sized
j_gene: TRBJ1-5
v_gene: TRBV7-2
d_gene: .
CDR3aa: CASSLRGLGQPQHF
CDR3nt: TGTGCCAGCAGCTTAAGAGGGCTCGGTCAGCCCCAGCATTTT

abundance: .
j_gene: TRBJ2-7
v_gene: TRBV4-2
d_gene: .
CDR3aa: CASSQGPVGEQYF
CDR3nt: TGTGCCAGCAGCCAGGGGCCGGTCGGGGAGCAGTACTTC

abundance: once
j_gene: TRBJ1-3
v_gene: TRBV19
d_gene: .
CDR3aa: CASSIGNTIYF
CDR3nt: TGTGCCAGTAGTATTGGGAACACCATATATTTT

abundance: .
j_gene: TRBJ2-1
v_gene: TRBV6-6
d_gene: .
CDR3aa: CASSYPDGDNEQFF
CDR3nt: TGTGCCAGCAGTTACCCTGACGGTGACAATGAGCAGTTCTTC

abundance: .
j_gene: TRBJ2-7
v_gene: TRBV6-5
d_gene: TRBD1
CDR3aa: CASSYSTQGLDEQYF
CDR3nt: TGTGCCAGCAGTTACTCGACACAGGGGTTGGACGAGCAGTACTTC

abundance: .
j_gene: TRBJ1-1
v_gene: TRBV19
d_gene: .
CDR3aa: CASSASLTEAFF
CDR3nt: TGTGCCAGTAGTGCGAGTTTGACTGAAGCTTTCTTT

abundance: .
j_gene: TRBJ2-3
v_gene: TRBV25-1
d_gene: TRBD1
CDR3aa: CASSAGQLNFQDTQYF
CDR3nt: TGTGCCAGCAGTGCGGGACAGCTAAACTTTCAGGACACGCAGTATTTT

abundance: .
j_gene: TRBJ1-1
v_gene: TRBV6-5
d_gene: .
CDR3aa: CASRAPGHGAYFF
CDR3nt: TGTGCCAGCAGGGCCCCGGGACACGGGGCCTATTTCTTT

abundance: once
j_gene: TRBJ1-5
v_gene: TRBV6-5
d_gene: .
CDR3aa: CAARQERKPQHF
CDR3nt: TGTGCCGCGCGACAGGAAAGGAAGCCCCAGCATTTT

abundance: .
j_gene: TRBJ2-1
v_gene: TRBV28
d_gene: TRBD2
CDR3aa: CARSLWTRGGGNEQFF
CDR3nt: TGTGCCCGCAGTTTATGGACTCGCGGGGGGGGGAATGAGCAGTTCTTC

abundance: once
j_gene: TRBJ2-7
v_gene: TRBV5-4
d_gene: .
CDR3aa: CASSLAGTNEQYF
CDR3nt: TGTGCCAGCAGCTTGGCCGGGACAAACGAGCAGTACTTC

abundance: .
j_gene: TRBJ2-7
v_gene: TRBV11-2
d_gene: .
CDR3aa: CASSFEAGEQYF
CDR3nt: TGTGCCAGCAGCTTCGAGGCGGGGGAGCAGTACTTC

abundance: .
j_gene: TRBJ2-5
v_gene: TRBV24-1
d_gene: .
CDR3aa: CATSDSGTLSYF
CDR3nt: TGTGCCACCAGTGATTCCGGGACATTGTCTTACTTC

abundance: .
j_gene: TRBJ2-5
v_gene: TRBV27
d_gene: TRBD1
CDR3aa: CASSGDRGGSETQYF
CDR3nt: TGTGCCAGCTCGGGCGACAGGGGGGGGTCGGAGACCCAGTACTTC

abundance: .
j_gene: TRBJ2-5
v_gene: TRBV10-1
d_gene: .
CDR3aa: CASSGSGGPGTQYF
CDR3nt: TGCGCCAGCAGCGGGAGTGGGGGTCCGGGGACCCAGTACTTC

abundance: .
j_gene: TRBJ1-1
v_gene: TRBV3-1/TRBV3-2
d_gene: .
CDR3aa: CASSQSYEAFF
CDR3nt: TGTGCCAGCAGCCAATCGTATGAAGCTTTCTTT

abundance: .
j_gene: TRBJ2-7
v_gene: TRBV19
d_gene: TRBD2
CDR3aa: CASSASRTSGEQYF
CDR3nt: TGTGCCAGTAGCGCCTCCAGGACTAGCGGCGAGCAGTACTTC

abundance: .
j_gene: TRBJ1-5
v_gene: TRBV4-2
d_gene: .
CDR3aa: CASNPTGYSNQPQHF
CDR3nt: TGTGCCAGCAACCCAACAGGGTATAGCAATCAGCCCCAGCATTTT

abundance: few
j_gene: TRBJ2-5
v_gene: TRBV10-3
d_gene: .
CDR3aa: CAISESEVGRGKTQYF
CDR3nt: TGTGCCATCAGTGAGTCGGAGGTCGGGCGCGGGAAGACCCAGTACTTC

abundance: .
j_gene: TRBJ1-2
v_gene: TRBV30
d_gene: TRBD1
CDR3aa: CAWSTTGGGYTF
CDR3nt: TGTGCCTGGAGTACCACAGGGGGCGGCTACACCTTC

abundance: .
j_gene: TRBJ1-2
v_gene: TRBV21-1
d_gene: .
CDR3aa: CASSKVRCYRDYGYTF
CDR3nt: TGTGCCAGCAGCAAAGTTCGATGTTACAGGGATTATGGCTACACCTTC

abundance: .
j_gene: TRBJ2-1
v_gene: TRBV27
d_gene: TRBD2
CDR3aa: CASSSLAGGARSEQFF
CDR3nt: TGTGCCAGCAGTTCCCTCGCGGGGGGGGCCAGGAGTGAGCAGTTCTTC

abundance: .
j_gene: TRBJ2-3
v_gene: TRBV5-4
d_gene: .
CDR3aa: CASSLALGGADTQYF
CDR3nt: TGTGCCAGCAGCTTGGCTTTGGGGGGCGCAGATACGCAGTATTTT

abundance: few
j_gene: TRBJ1-2
v_gene: TRBV5-6
d_gene: TRBD1
CDR3aa: CASSFTGDGYTF
CDR3nt: TGTGCCAGCAGCTTTACAGGGGATGGCTACACCTTC

abundance: .
j_gene: TRBJ2-3
v_gene: TRBV3-1/TRBV3-2
d_gene: .
CDR3aa: CASSQESQRGDTQYF
CDR3nt: TGTGCCAGCAGCCAAGAGTCGCAACGGGGAGATACGCAGTATTTT

abundance: .
j_gene: TRBJ2-7
v_gene: TRBV2
d_gene: TRBD1
CDR3aa: CASSDRSDRIYEQYF
CDR3nt: TGTGCCAGCAGTGACCGATCGGACAGGATCTACGAGCAGTACTTC

abundance: .
j_gene: TRBJ1-1
v_gene: TRBV6-5
d_gene: .
CDR3aa: CASGFTTEMNTEAFF
CDR3nt: TGTGCCAGCGGATTCACGACAGAGATGAACACTGAAGCTTTCTTT

abundance: .
j_gene: TRBJ2-4
v_gene: TRBV3-1/TRBV3-2
d_gene: .
CDR3aa: CASSQGTPGLGIQYF
CDR3nt: TGTGCCAGCAGCCAAGGGACTCCAGGGTTGGGGATTCAGTACTTC

abundance: .
j_gene: TRBJ1-5
v_gene: TRBV6-6
d_gene: TRBD1
CDR3aa: CASSYPGQHSNQPQHF
CDR3nt: TGTGCCAGCAGCTATCCGGGACAGCATAGCAATCAGCCCCAGCATTTT

abundance: .
j_gene: TRBJ2-3
v_gene: TRBV5-6
d_gene: .
CDR3aa: CASSAWAKDTQYF
CDR3nt: TGTGCCAGCAGCGCGTGGGCAAAAGATACGCAGTATTTT

abundance: .
j_gene: TRBJ2-3
v_gene: TRBV6-1
d_gene: TRBD1
CDR3aa: CASSEADRGFF
CDR3nt: TGTGCCAGCAGTGAAGCAGACAGGGGTTTTTTT

abundance: .
j_gene: TRBJ2-3
v_gene: TRBV5-1
d_gene: .
CDR3aa: CASSLAGHQTDTQYF
CDR3nt: TGCGCCAGCAGCCTGGCGGGACATCAGACAGATACGCAGTATTTT

abundance: .
j_gene: TRBJ2-5
v_gene: TRBV18
d_gene: TRBD2
CDR3aa: CASSPYEDTSGGETQYF
CDR3nt: TGTGCCAGCTCACCATACGAAGACACTAGCGGGGGAGAGACCCAGTACTTC

abundance: once
j_gene: TRBJ1-1
v_gene: TRBV2
d_gene: .
CDR3aa: CASRPGRWNTEAFF
CDR3nt: TGTGCCAGCAGGCCGGGACGCTGGAACACTGAAGCTTTCTTT

abundance: .
j_gene: TRBJ1-3
v_gene: TRBV5-1
d_gene: .
CDR3aa: CASYDGHSGNTIYF
CDR3nt: TGCGCCAGTTACGACGGCCACTCTGGAAACACCATATATTTT

abundance: .
j_gene: TRBJ1-1
v_gene: TRBV5-1
d_gene: .
CDR3aa: CASSLTRSNTEAFF
CDR3nt: TGCGCCAGCAGCTTGACGAGATCGAACACTGAAGCTTTCTTT

abundance: .
j_gene: TRBJ2-7
v_gene: TRBV7-2
d_gene: .
CDR3aa: CASSPQYEQYF
CDR3nt: TGTGCCAGCAGCCCACAATACGAGCAGTACTTC

abundance: few
j_gene: TRBJ1-5
v_gene: TRBV12-3/TRBV12-4
d_gene: .
CDR3aa: CASSPRGQPQHF
CDR3nt: TGTGCCAGCAGTCCCAGGGGCCAGCCCCAGCATTTT

abundance: .
j_gene: TRBJ2-2
v_gene: TRBV6-1
d_gene: .
CDR3aa: CASSEASANTGELFF
CDR3nt: TGTGCCAGCAGTGAAGCAAGTGCGAACACCGGGGAGCTGTTTTTT

abundance: .
j_gene: TRBJ2-1
v_gene: TRBV5-1
d_gene: .
CDR3aa: CASSLVVANEQFF
CDR3nt: TGCGCCAGCAGCTTGGTGGTTGCGAATGAGCAGTTCTTC

abundance: .
j_gene: TRBJ2-3
v_gene: TRBV6-6
d_gene: .
CDR3aa: CASSPGGSTDTQYF
CDR3nt: TGTGCCAGCAGTCCCGGAGGCAGCACAGATACGCAGTATTTT

abundance: .
j_gene: TRBJ1-1
v_gene: TRBV5-6
d_gene: TRBD1
CDR3aa: CASSPRLTGFTEAFF
CDR3nt: TGTGCCAGCAGCCCTAGATTGACAGGGTTCACTGAAGCTTTCTTT

abundance: .
j_gene: TRBJ2-2
v_gene: TRBV9
d_gene: .
CDR3aa: CASSVVLGTGELFF
CDR3nt: TGTGCCAGCAGCGTAGTACTGGGCACCGGGGAGCTGTTTTTT

abundance: .
j_gene: TRBJ2-1
v_gene: TRBV5-1
d_gene: .
CDR3aa: CASSFSMSSGVGNEQFF
CDR3nt: TGCGCCAGCAGCTTCTCAATGTCGTCAGGGGTGGGCAATGAGCAGTTCTTC

abundance: .
j_gene: TRBJ2-5
v_gene: TRBV10-3
d_gene: .
CDR3aa: CAISPSLQETQYF
CDR3nt: TGTGCCATCAGTCCTAGCCTCCAAGAGACCCAGTACTTC

abundance: few
j_gene: TRBJ2-6
v_gene: TRBV5-5
d_gene: TRBD2
CDR3aa: CASKREGDGANVLTF
CDR3nt: TGTGCCAGCAAAAGGGAGGGTGATGGGGCCAACGTCCTGACTTTC

abundance: .
j_gene: TRBJ1-5
v_gene: TRBV27
d_gene: TRBD1
CDR3aa: CASMQGASGNQPQHF
CDR3nt: TGTGCCAGCATGCAGGGGGCGAGTGGCAATCAGCCCCAGCATTTT

abundance: few
j_gene: TRBJ1-3
v_gene: TRBV4-1
d_gene: .
CDR3aa: CASSQAMGGSGNTIYF
CDR3nt: TGCGCCAGCAGCCAAGCCATGGGGGGGTCTGGAAACACCATATATTTT

abundance: .
j_gene: TRBJ1-3
v_gene: TRBV5-6
d_gene: .
CDR3aa: CASSLRGSSGNTIYF
CDR3nt: TGTGCCAGCAGTCTAAGAGGGAGCTCTGGAAACACCATATATTTT

abundance: .
j_gene: TRBJ1-2
v_gene: TRBV12-3/TRBV12-4
d_gene: .
CDR3aa: CASSSGSNYGYTF
CDR3nt: TGTGCCAGCAGTTCGGGAAGTAACTATGGCTACACCTTC

abundance: .
j_gene: TRBJ2-1
v_gene: TRBV18
d_gene: .
CDR3aa: CASSPDYAGSSNEQFF
CDR3nt: TGTGCCAGCTCACCAGATTATGCAGGGAGTAGCAATGAGCAGTTCTTC

abundance: .
j_gene: TRBJ2-7
v_gene: TRBV24-1
d_gene: .
CDR3aa: CATSRQVPPYEQYF
CDR3nt: TGTGCCACCAGCAGACAGGTACCACCCTACGAGCAGTACTTC